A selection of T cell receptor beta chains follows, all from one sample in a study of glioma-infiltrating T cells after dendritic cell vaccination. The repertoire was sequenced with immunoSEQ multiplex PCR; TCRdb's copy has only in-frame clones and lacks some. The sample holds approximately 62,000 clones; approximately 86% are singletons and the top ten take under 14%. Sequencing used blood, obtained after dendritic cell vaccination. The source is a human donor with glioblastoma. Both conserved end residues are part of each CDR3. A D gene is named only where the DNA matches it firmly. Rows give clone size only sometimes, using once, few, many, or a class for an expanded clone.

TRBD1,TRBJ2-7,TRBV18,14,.,CASSPGTVSYEQYF,TGTGCCAGCTCACCAGGGACAGTCTCCTACGAGCAGTACTTC
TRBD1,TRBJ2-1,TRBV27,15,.,CASSKQGGGYNEQFF,TGTGCCAGCAGTAAACAGGGGGGCGGCTACAATGAGCAGTTCTTC
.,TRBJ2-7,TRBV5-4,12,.,CASSRQGSEQYF,TGTGCCAGCAGTCGCCAGGGAAGCGAGCAGTACTTC
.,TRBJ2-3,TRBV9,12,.,CASSENSNTQYF,TGTGCCAGCAGCGAAAACAGCAATACGCAGTATTTT
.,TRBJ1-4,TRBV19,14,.,CASSTPQNGEKLFF,TGTGCCAGTAGTACCCCACAAAACGGGGAAAAACTGTTTTTT
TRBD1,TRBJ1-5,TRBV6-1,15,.,CASSEGTGGDQPQHF,TGTGCCAGCAGTGAAGGGACAGGGGGCGATCAGCCCCAGCATTTT
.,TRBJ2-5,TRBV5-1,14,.,CASSSQKLQETQYF,TGCGCCAGCAGCTCCCAAAAACTCCAAGAGACCCAGTACTTC
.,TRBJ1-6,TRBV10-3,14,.,CAIQEGIASSPLHF,TGTGCCATTCAGGAAGGGATAGCGAGCTCACCCCTCCACTTT
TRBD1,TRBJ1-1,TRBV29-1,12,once,CSEDRGNTEAFF,TGCAGCGAGGACAGGGGAAACACTGAAGCTTTCTTT
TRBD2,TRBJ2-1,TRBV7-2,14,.,CASSQAGGFNEQFF,TGTGCCAGCAGCCAAGCGGGAGGGTTCAATGAGCAGTTCTTC
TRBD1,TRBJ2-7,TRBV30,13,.,CAWRGQGSYEQYF,TGTGCCTGGAGGGGACAGGGCTCCTACGAGCAGTACTTC
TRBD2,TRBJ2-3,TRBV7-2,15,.,CASSINLAGADTQYF,TGTGCCAGCAGCATCAATCTAGCGGGAGCAGATACGCAGTATTTT
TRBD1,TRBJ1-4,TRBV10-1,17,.,CASTEPGTVEGYEKLFF,TGCGCCAGCACCGAACCCGGGACAGTGGAAGGGTACGAAAAACTGTTTTTT
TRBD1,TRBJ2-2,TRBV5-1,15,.,CASSSGTGFVGELFF,TGCGCCAGCAGCTCCGGGACAGGGTTCGTTGGGGAGCTGTTTTTT
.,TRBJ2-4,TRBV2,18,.,CASSEYFSSREAKNIQYF,TGTGCCAGCAGTGAATACTTTTCCTCGCGGGAAGCCAAAAACATTCAGTACTTC
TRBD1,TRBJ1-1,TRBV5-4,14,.,CASSLEGARTEAFF,TGTGCCAGCAGCTTGGAGGGGGCGAGGACTGAAGCTTTCTTT
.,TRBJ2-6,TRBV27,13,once,CASTYSGANVLTF,TGTGCCAGCACCTATAGTGGGGCCAACGTCCTGACTTTC
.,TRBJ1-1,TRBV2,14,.,CAGSLSRGNTEAFF,TGTGCCGGCTCGTTGTCGCGGGGGAACACTGAAGCTTTCTTT
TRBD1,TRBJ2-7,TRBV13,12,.,CATGQGSYEQYF,TGTGCCACAGGACAGGGTTCCTACGAGCAGTACTTC
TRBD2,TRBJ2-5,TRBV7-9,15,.,CASSPTSGSGETQYF,TGTGCCAGCAGCCCGACTAGCGGGAGTGGGGAGACCCAGTACTTC
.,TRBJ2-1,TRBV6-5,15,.,CASSYGSSSYNEQFF,TGTGCCAGCAGTTACGGGAGCAGCTCCTACAATGAGCAGTTCTTC
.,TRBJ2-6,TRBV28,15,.,CASSLMGPGANVLTF,TGTGCCAGCAGTTTAATGGGGCCTGGGGCCAACGTCCTGACTTTC
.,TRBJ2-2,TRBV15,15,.,CATSRPFQGTGELFF,TGTGCCACCAGCAGGCCATTCCAGGGCACCGGGGAGCTGTTTTTT
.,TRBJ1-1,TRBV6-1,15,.,CASSERWGLNTEAFF,TGTGCCAGCAGTGAACGGTGGGGCCTGAACACTGAAGCTTTCTTT
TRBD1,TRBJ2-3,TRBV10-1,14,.,CASSEDRGIDTQYF,TGCGCCAGCAGTGAGGACAGGGGGATAGATACGCAGTATTTT
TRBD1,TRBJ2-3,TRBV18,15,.,CASSLGTGGLDTQYF,TGTGCCAGCTCACTAGGGACAGGCGGCCTAGATACGCAGTATTTT